Following are 24 T cell receptor beta chains from one sample sequenced in a study of OX40 agonist ivuxolimab in advanced cancers. Some clones are missing from TCRdb's copy, which holds only in-frame ones; the method was immunoSEQ multiplex PCR. The sample consists of about 70,000 clones, 88% of them appearing once. The input for sequencing was CD4+ or CD8+ T cells sorted from blood, taken in a trial of the OX40 agonist ivuxolimab. These receptors were taken from an adult with an advanced solid tumor such as melanoma, head and neck, liver or kidney cancer.

This clone was observed a single time. The V gene is TRBV2, the J gene TRBJ2-5; 10 bases align to TRBD1. The CDR3 has 14 amino acids. The J segment lost 12 bases and the V segment lost 4 bases, leaving 11 bases of the junction unmatched. Germline V gene data show CDR1 as SNHLY and CDR2 as FYNNEI. In DNA, the CDR3 is TGTGCCAGCAGTGGGCTCGGGACAGGGGATGTCGAGTACTTC. Translation gives CASSGLGTGDVEYF.

The CDR3 nucleotides are TGTGCCAGCTCACCTGTCGTTGGGAGTCCAAATGAGCAGTTCTTC. This gives the protein CASSPVVGSPNEQFF. This chain links TRBV18 with TRBJ2-1; D perhaps matches TRBD2 (5 bases). The CDR3 runs to 15 residues. Trimming shortened V by 3 bases and J by 7 bases, and 16 bases separated the two germline ends. Germline CDR1 reads KGHSH; CDR2 reads LQKENI.

This sequence joins TRBV5-1 and TRBJ2-6; D gene ambiguous. The V end was cut by 0 bases, the J end by 0 bases, with 7 bases between. The CDR3 sequence is 16 residues long. CDR1 is SGHRS, CDR2 YFSETQ, per germline. CDR3 DNA: TGCGCCAGCAGCTTGGGACCGCGCTCTGGGGCCAACGTCCTGACTTTC. This translates into CASSLGPRSGANVLTF.

This clone was counted at least ten times. V usage is TRBV5-1 and J usage is TRBJ2-1, with D tentatively TRBD1 or TRBD2 (5 bases each). CDR1 and CDR2 from the germline V gene are SGHRS and YFSETQ. The V gene lost 8 bases and the J gene lost 10 bases, with 22 bases spanning the gap. This CDR3 spans 14 amino acids. This CDR3 is CARPLGTGESEQFF. CDR3 DNA sequence: TGCGCCAGGCCCCTAGGGACCGGAGAAAGCGAGCAGTTCTTC.

The chain combines TRBV14 with TRBJ2-3; D not resolved. Trimming pared 4 bases from V and 2 bases from J, leaving 13 bases between. The CDR3 is made up of 15 amino acids. Germline V gene sequence: CDR1 SGHDN, CDR2 FVKESK. The CDR3 is CASSRKNGFTDTQYF. DNA for the CDR3: TGTGCCAGCAGCCGCAAGAACGGATTCACAGATACGCAGTATTTT.

The chain couples TRBV28 to TRBJ2-6; 8 bases fit TRBD1. Germline values: CDR1 MDHEN, CDR2 SYDVKM. V lost 7 bases, J lost 1 base, and 6 bases stayed unmatched. The CDR3 has 16 residues. CDR3 sequence reads: CASKEQGESGANVLTF. The CDR3 nucleotides read TGTGCCAGCAAGGAACAGGGGGAGTCTGGGGCCAACGTCCTGACTTTC.

This sequence joins TRBV30 and TRBJ1-6, with D hard to call. This CDR3 has 13 residues. The V gene's germline CDR1 is GTSNPN and CDR2 SVGIG (reference sequence). The V and J ends lost 6 bases and 8 bases respectively, with 14 bases between them. Here the CDR3 reads CACSLSGDSPLHF. The CDR3 DNA reads as TGTGCCTGCAGCCTTTCTGGGGATTCACCCCTCCACTTT.

This clone was counted only a few times. The gene calls are TRBV7-3 and TRBJ1-5; D is uncertain. There are 13 residues in the CDR3. Trimming shortened V by 5 bases and J by 4 bases, and 9 bases separated the two germline ends. CDR1 SGHTA and CDR2 FQGTGA come from the germline V gene. The CDR3 region is CASSRGQNQPQHF. The CDR3 DNA is TGTGCCAGCAGCAGAGGGCAGAATCAGCCCCAGCATTTT.

This clone was seen a handful of times. The chain couples TRBV19 to TRBJ1-2, with D perhaps matching TRBD1 (6 bases). V dropped 5 bases and J dropped 5 bases, with 9 bases sitting between them. Germline V gene sequence: CDR1 LNHDA, CDR2 SQIVND (reference sequence). The CDR3 is made up of 12 amino acids. This chain's CDR3 is CASSAQGYGYTF. DNA for the CDR3: TGTGCCAGTAGTGCACAGGGATATGGCTACACCTTC.

The chain is built from TRBV7-9 and TRBJ2-3; D is unresolved. The CDR3 consists of 16 residues. From germline, CDR1 is SEHNR and CDR2 FQNEAQ (reference sequence). V was pared by 1 base and J by 2 bases, with 13 bases between. For the CDR3, the DNA is TGTGCCAGCAGCTTAGTACTTATAGGTTTCACAGATACGCAGTATTTT. Protein: CASSLVLIGFTDTQYF.

The chain recombines TRBV28 with TRBJ2-3; 12 bases are a match to TRBD2. Germline loops: CDR1 MDHEN, CDR2 SYDVKM. The CDR3 extends over 17 amino acids. Losses at the gene ends were 3 bases for V and 0 bases for J; bases not matched to a gene: 4. CDR3 loop: CASSLRTSGTSTDTQYF. In DNA, the CDR3 is TGTGCCAGCAGTTTGCGGACTAGCGGGACTAGCACAGATACGCAGTATTTT.

The chain uses TRBV5-5 and TRBJ1-2; D gene ambiguous. The CDR3 spans 13 residues. The V gene lost 1 base and the J gene lost 8 bases, with 12 bases spanning the gap. Per the germline V gene, CDR1 is SGHKS and CDR2 is YYEKEE (reference sequence). The CDR3 DNA sequence: TGTGCCAGCAGCTTGCTTGGTCCGCGGGGCTACACCTTC. It translates to CASSLLGPRGYTF.

This clone was seen more than once but under ten times. The chain joins TRBV7-3 to TRBJ2-4; D is tentatively TRBD1 or TRBD2 (5 bases each). This CDR3 is built from 15 residues. Trimming stripped 5 bases from V and 7 bases from J, with 18 bases between. CDR1 is SGHTA and CDR2 is FQGTGA in the germline V gene. The CDR3 bases are TGTGCCAGCAGCCAAGGCCCCGAGGGGACCAACATTCAGTACTTC. This sequence encodes CASSQGPEGTNIQYF.

The rearrangement uses TRBV19 and TRBJ2-1; 9 nucleotides agree with TRBD1. J was trimmed by 6 bases and V by 5 bases; bases with no gene match: 5. Germline CDR1 LNHDA, CDR2 SQIVND (reference sequence). The CDR3 runs 14 residues. The DNA of the CDR3 is TGTGCCAGTAGTTGGGGACAGGGACGCAATGAGCAGTTCTTC. Translating it yields CASSWGQGRNEQFF.

CDR3 sequence (DNA): TGTGCCAGCACCCCGGGGGACTATGGCTACACCTTC. Translation gives CASTPGDYGYTF. The chain recombines TRBV28 with TRBJ1-2, with D perhaps matching TRBD1 (5 bases). The CDR3 runs to 12 residues. V was cut by 7 bases and J by 3 bases, with 9 bases left in between. The germline V gene encodes CDR1 MDHEN and CDR2 SYDVKM.

The chain combines TRBV30 with TRBJ2-3; 10 nucleotides agree with TRBD2. Looked up from germline, CDR1 is GTSNPN and CDR2 is SVGIG (reference sequence). The length of the CDR3 is 14 residues. J gave up 1 base and V 8 bases, and 6 bases lay outside the gene matches. CDR3 protein: CAGTSGGGTDTQYF. CDR3 bases: TGTGCCGGTACGAGCGGGGGGGGCACAGATACGCAGTATTTT.

The genes are TRBV5-1 and TRBJ2-2; 9 bases agree with TRBD2. The CDR3 is 13 amino acids. Trimming at V came to 7 bases and at J to 9 bases, leaving 7 bases not matched to a gene. Germline V lookup: CDR1 SGHRS, CDR2 YFSETQ. The CDR3 spells CASSSGVYRELFF. The CDR3 nucleotides are TGCGCCAGCTCTAGCGGGGTATACCGGGAGCTGTTTTTT.

The chain uses TRBV5-1 and TRBJ1-1; a possible D gene is TRBD1 (5 bases). The CDR3 loop spans 14 amino acids. Trimming cost V 5 bases and J 1 base, with 12 bases left between them. Germline V gene sequence: CDR1 SGHRS, CDR2 YFSETQ. DNA of the CDR3: TGCGCCAGCAGGGTTTACCAGGGGAACACTGAAGCTTTCTTT. Its translation: CASRVYQGNTEAFF.

The chain couples TRBV9 to TRBJ2-1; no clear D gene. This CDR3 spans 13 amino acids. Trimming stripped 0 bases from V and 9 bases from J, with 10 bases between. CDR1 SGDLS and CDR2 YYNGEE come from the germline V gene. The DNA of the CDR3 is TGTGCCAGCAGCGTAGCTGACGTCCGTGAGCAGTTCTTC. Protein sequence: CASSVADVREQFF.

This clone was counted a few times. The chain carries TRBV27 and TRBJ2-1; 11 positions agree with TRBD2. Germline assignment: CDR1 MNHEY and CDR2 SMNVEV (reference sequence). After removal of 0 bases from V and 8 bases from J, the junction contained 6 bases not matched to a gene. The CDR3 runs to 16 residues. CDR3 loop: CASSLSVAGGPDEQFF. As DNA, the CDR3 is TGTGCCAGCAGTTTATCGGTAGCGGGAGGGCCCGATGAGCAGTTCTTC.

The V and J genes are TRBV6-6 and TRBJ2-7; D gene uncertain. Per the germline V gene, CDR1 is MNHNY and CDR2 is SVGAGI (reference sequence). Trimming pared 2 bases from V and 6 bases from J, leaving 14 bases between. This CDR3 has 14 residues. The CDR3 DNA is TGTGCCAGCAGTTACCCCTCGAGAAATCCCGAGCAGTACTTC. Its translation is CASSYPSRNPEQYF.

This clone was counted between two and nine times. This rearrangement joins TRBV10-3 to TRBJ1-1; 7 bases map to TRBD1. Trimming cost V 4 bases and J 0 bases; bases outside gene matches: 2. The CDR3 length is 14 residues. From germline, CDR1 is ENHRY and CDR2 SYGVKD. The CDR3 sequence: CAISATGLNTEAFF. CDR3 bases: TGTGCCATCAGTGCGACAGGGTTGAACACTGAAGCTTTCTTT.

The chain joins TRBV4-3 to TRBJ1-2; D not resolved. V gave up 4 bases and J gave up 8 bases, with 20 bases separating them. The germline V gene encodes CDR1 LGHNA and CDR2 YSLEER. CDR3 length equals 15 residues. The CDR3 DNA follows: TGCGCCAGCAGCCCAAACGATGCCAGGAATGCAGGCTACACCTTC. It encodes CASSPNDARNAGYTF.

The chain carries TRBV7-2 and TRBJ2-7; weak D call: TRBD2 (5 bases). The germline V gene encodes CDR1 SGHTA and CDR2 FQGNSA. With 4 bases removed from V and 8 bases from J, the gap between germline ends came to 21 bases. CDR3 length: 15 amino acids. The CDR3 coding sequence is TGTGCCAGCAGCTCTTTAAAAAGCGGACCTCGGAAGCAGTACTTC. It yields the protein CASSSLKSGPRKQYF.